The 8 T cell receptor beta chains reported below all come from one sample, sequenced in a study of blood T cell repertoires in COVID-19. Assay: immunoSEQ multiplex PCR; the TCRdb copy retains only in-frame clones and omits some. In the table there are around 300,000 clones, 80% to 90% of which are singletons. Source material: PBMCs or T cells enriched from blood (not recorded which). These receptors were collected from a man aged 25-40 years who had recovered from COVID-19.

The genes are TRBV28 and TRBJ1-2; 8 positions agree with TRBD1. CDR3 length equals 14 residues. V lost 8 bases, J lost 2 bases, and 7 bases stayed unmatched. Germline V gives CDR1 MDHEN, CDR2 SYDVKM. The CDR3 DNA reads as TGTGCCAGCGGATTACAGGGGGAAAACTATGGCTACACCTTC. Its translation: CASGLQGENYGYTF.

The V gene is TRBV2, the J gene TRBJ2-2; 8 positions agree with TRBD1. The CDR3 is made up of 16 amino acids. With V trimmed by 6 bases and J by 2 bases, 8 bases remained unmatched. CDR1 and CDR2 from the germline V gene are SNHLY and FYNNEI. CDR3 nucleotide sequence: TGTGCCAGCAGGGAGCTCGGACAGGGTAACACCGGGGAGCTGTTTTTT. This codes for CASRELGQGNTGELFF.

This chain uses TRBV2 with TRBJ2-5; 10 positions agree with TRBD1. The length of the CDR3 is 16 residues. The germline gives CDR1 SNHLY, CDR2 FYNNEI. V trimming: 4 bases; J trimming: 5 bases; junction bases outside the gene matches: 10. The CDR3 loop is CASSGHDRGRRETQYF. CDR3 DNA: TGTGCCAGCAGTGGCCACGACAGGGGGCGCCGGGAGACCCAGTACTTC.

The CDR3 sequence is CASRVEQVAEQFF. The CDR3 DNA reads as TGTGCCAGCAGGGTGGAACAGGTTGCTGAGCAGTTCTTC. This chain links TRBV28 with TRBJ2-1, with D tentatively TRBD1 (5 bases). V was clipped by 6 bases and J by 9 bases, with 15 bases between them. The CDR3 runs 13 residues. Looked up from germline, CDR1 is MDHEN and CDR2 is SYDVKM.

There are a few counts of this clone. The chain recombines TRBV5-1 with TRBJ2-7; 7 bases map to TRBD1. The V segment lost 3 bases and the J segment 2 bases; nucleotides outside the gene matches: 5. Germline values: CDR1 SGHRS, CDR2 YFSETQ. The CDR3 runs to 14 residues. In DNA, the CDR3 is TGCGCCAGCAGCTCCGGGACAGAGCCCTACGAGCAGTACTTC. Translation: CASSSGTEPYEQYF.

The gene calls are TRBV19 and TRBJ1-1, with a tentative D call TRBD1 (6 bases). CDR1 is LNHDA, CDR2 SQIVND, per germline (reference sequence). Trimming left V 5 bases short and J 0 bases short, with 10 bases between. The CDR3 extends over 14 amino acids. This chain's CDR3 is CASSPGHVNTEAFF. CDR3 in DNA: TGTGCCAGTAGTCCGGGACATGTGAACACTGAAGCTTTCTTT.

The rearrangement links TRBV20-1 to TRBJ1-2; possible D gene TRBD1, 6 bases. Germline V gene lookup returns CDR1 DFQATT and CDR2 SNEGSKA (reference sequence). Trimming cost V 3 bases and J 3 bases, with 14 bases left between them. The CDR3 totals 14 residues. The CDR3 loop reads CSASDRTSYYGYTF. As DNA, the CDR3 is TGCAGTGCTAGTGACAGGACTTCTTACTATGGCTACACCTTC.

The CDR3 nucleotides are TGTGCCAGCAGCTTAGGCCGGGGGGTTGCCTACGAGCAGTACTTC. Residues: CASSLGRGVAYEQYF. This chain uses TRBV13 with TRBJ2-7; 7 bases match TRBD2. The CDR3 loop spans 15 amino acids. The germline CDR1 and CDR2 sequences are PRHDT and FYEKMQ (reference sequence). With 0 bases clipped from V and 2 bases from J, the junction kept 4 bases outside the gene matches. Drawing the rest from reference TRBV13 and TRBJ2-7, the complete variable domain is AAGVIQSPRHLIKEKRETATLKCYPIPRHDTVYWYQQGPGQDPQFLISFYEKMQSDKGSIPDRFSAQQFSDYHSELNMSSLELGDSALYFCASSLGRGVAYEQYFGPGTRLTVT.